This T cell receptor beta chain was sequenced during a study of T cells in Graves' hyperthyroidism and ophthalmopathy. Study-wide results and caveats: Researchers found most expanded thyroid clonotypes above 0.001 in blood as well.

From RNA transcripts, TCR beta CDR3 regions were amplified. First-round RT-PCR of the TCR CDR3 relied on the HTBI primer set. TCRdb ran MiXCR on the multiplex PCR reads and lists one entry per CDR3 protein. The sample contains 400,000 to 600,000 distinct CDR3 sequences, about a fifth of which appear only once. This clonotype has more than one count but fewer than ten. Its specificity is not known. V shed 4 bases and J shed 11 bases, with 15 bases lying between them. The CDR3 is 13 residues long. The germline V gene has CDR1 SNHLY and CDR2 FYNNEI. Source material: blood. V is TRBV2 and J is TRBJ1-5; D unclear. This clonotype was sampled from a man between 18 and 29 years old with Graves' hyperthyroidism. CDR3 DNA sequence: TGTGCCAGCAGTGGTGCTCCTACCGTGTCCCAGCATTTT. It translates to CASSGAPTVSQHF.